A selection of T cell receptor beta chains follows, all from one sample in a study of neurological immune-mediated disorders. One entry per CDR3 protein, called by TCRdb with MiXCR from the 5' RACE reads. The sample holds 55,000 to 70,000 distinct CDR3 sequences; roughly 5% are singletons and the top ten take roughly 5.7%. The sample consisted of PBMCs. These TCRs come from a human donor with multiple sclerosis. The donor label of this sample is uncertain. The CDR3 runs from the conserved cysteine through the conserved F or W. D genes are given only for firm matches. Size is stated for part of the rows, as once, few or many counts, or as a class when the clone is expanded.

abundance: many; d_gene: -; v_gene: TRBV20-1; j_gene: TRBJ2-5; CDR3nt: TGCAGTGCGGCTCTTCTACCCCGAGAGACCCAGTACTTC; CDR3aa: CSAALLPRETQYF
abundance: many; d_gene: -; v_gene: TRBV3-1; j_gene: TRBJ1-1; CDR3nt: TGTGCCAGCAGCCCACTACTCACGAACACTGAAGCTTTCTTT; CDR3aa: CASSPLLTNTEAFF
abundance: many; d_gene: -; v_gene: TRBV12-3/TRBV12-4; j_gene: TRBJ2-5; CDR3nt: TGTGCCAGCAGTTCTACTAGCTACGGGGAGACCCAGTACTTC; CDR3aa: CASSSTSYGETQYF
abundance: many; d_gene: -; v_gene: TRBV20-1; j_gene: TRBJ2-7; CDR3nt: TGCAGTGCTAGGAATGTTGGGGGATACGAGCAGTACTTC; CDR3aa: CSARNVGGYEQYF
abundance: few; d_gene: TRBD2; v_gene: TRBV20-1; j_gene: TRBJ2-3; CDR3nt: TGCAGTGCTAGCCGGACTAGCGGGCCCCCCCATACGCAGTATTTT; CDR3aa: CSASRTSGPPHTQYF
abundance: -; d_gene: -; v_gene: TRBV5-1; j_gene: TRBJ2-7; CDR3nt: TGCGCCAGCAGCTTTGAAGGGTCAATCTACGAGCAGTACTTC; CDR3aa: CASSFEGSIYEQYF
abundance: many; d_gene: -; v_gene: TRBV20-1; j_gene: TRBJ2-3; CDR3nt: TGCAGTGCGGGGGAAAAATTGACACGGGGAGAGCAGTATTTT; CDR3aa: CSAGEKLTRGEQYF
abundance: many; d_gene: -; v_gene: TRBV20-1; j_gene: TRBJ1-2; CDR3nt: TGCAGTGCTAGCGGTTTGACCCAGACAGCTAACTATGGCTACACCTTC; CDR3aa: CSASGLTQTANYGYTF
abundance: -; d_gene: TRBD2; v_gene: TRBV4-2; j_gene: TRBJ2-1; CDR3nt: TGTGCCAGCAGCCAAGAGGGGACTAGCAACTTCCGGTTCTTC; CDR3aa: CASSQEGTSNFRFF
abundance: many; d_gene: TRBD1; v_gene: TRBV5-1; j_gene: TRBJ2-1; CDR3nt: TGCGCCAGCAGCTTGGGGACAGGTGAAAATGAGCAGTTCTTC; CDR3aa: CASSLGTGENEQFF
abundance: many; d_gene: TRBD2; v_gene: TRBV5-6; j_gene: TRBJ2-1; CDR3nt: TGTGCCAGCAGCCACGGACTAGCGGGGGCCAATGAGCAGTTCTTC; CDR3aa: CASSHGLAGANEQFF
abundance: many; d_gene: -; v_gene: TRBV7-9; j_gene: TRBJ2-5; CDR3nt: TGTGCCAGCAGCCGGGACGGGTACCAAGAGACCCAGTACTTC; CDR3aa: CASSRDGYQETQYF
abundance: many; d_gene: -; v_gene: TRBV14; j_gene: TRBJ2-1; CDR3nt: TGTGCCAGCAGCCGGGCTTACGGTTCTGTCGATGAGCAGTTCTTC; CDR3aa: CASSRAYGSVDEQFF
abundance: many; d_gene: -; v_gene: TRBV25-1; j_gene: TRBJ1-2; CDR3nt: TGTGCCAGCAGTCGAGCAGGCTATGGCTACACCTTC; CDR3aa: CASSRAGYGYTF
abundance: many; d_gene: -; v_gene: TRBV7-2; j_gene: TRBJ2-1; CDR3nt: TGTGCCAGCAGCTTACCCTCGTACCACCTAGGGGAGCAGTTCTTC; CDR3aa: CASSLPSYHLGEQFF
abundance: many; d_gene: -; v_gene: TRBV7-8; j_gene: TRBJ2-3; CDR3nt: TGTGCCAGCAGCGCCTCCGGAGGGTTACTAGGAGATACGCAGTATTTT; CDR3aa: CASSASGGLLGDTQYF
abundance: many; d_gene: -; v_gene: TRBV5-6; j_gene: TRBJ2-7; CDR3nt: TGTGCCAGCAGCTTGGAGGGGGGGGCCTACGAGCAGTACTTC; CDR3aa: CASSLEGGAYEQYF
abundance: medium-sized; d_gene: -; v_gene: TRBV5-1; j_gene: TRBJ2-7; CDR3nt: TGCGCCAGCAGCCGGGGCCGACTCTACGAGCAGTACTTC; CDR3aa: CASSRGRLYEQYF
abundance: many; d_gene: -; v_gene: TRBV12-3/TRBV12-4; j_gene: TRBJ1-1; CDR3nt: TGTGCCAGCAGTTTGACCATGAACACTGAAGCTTTCTTT; CDR3aa: CASSLTMNTEAFF
abundance: many; d_gene: TRBD1; v_gene: TRBV20-1; j_gene: TRBJ2-4; CDR3nt: TGCAGTGCACCGGGACAGGCAGAAGGAAACATTCAGTACTTC; CDR3aa: CSAPGQAEGNIQYF
abundance: many; d_gene: TRBD1; v_gene: TRBV5-1; j_gene: TRBJ1-1; CDR3nt: TGCGCCAGCAGTTGGACGACAGGGACCAATACTGAAGCTTTCTTT; CDR3aa: CASSWTTGTNTEAFF
abundance: many; d_gene: TRBD2; v_gene: TRBV7-9; j_gene: TRBJ2-4; CDR3nt: TGTGCCAGCAGCTTAGCTGCGGGGGGGGCGAATCGTTACATTCAGTACTTC; CDR3aa: CASSLAAGGANRYIQYF
abundance: many; d_gene: -; v_gene: TRBV2; j_gene: TRBJ1-1; CDR3nt: TGTGCCACCACCGCGACTCCAATGGGACTGGGGGCCACTGAAGCTTTCTTT; CDR3aa: CATTATPMGLGATEAFF
abundance: many; d_gene: -; v_gene: TRBV6-5; j_gene: TRBJ2-3; CDR3nt: TGTGCCAGCAGCCCCGGGACCCAACGGACGCAGTATTTT; CDR3aa: CASSPGTQRTQYF
abundance: many; d_gene: -; v_gene: TRBV6-5; j_gene: TRBJ1-2; CDR3nt: TGTGCCAGCAGCCAGGACAGCCTCTATGGCTGCACCTTC; CDR3aa: CASSQDSLYGCTF
abundance: many; d_gene: TRBD2; v_gene: TRBV20-1; j_gene: TRBJ2-1; CDR3nt: TGCAGTGCTAGAGATAGGGAGCGGGGGTACAATGAGCAGTTCTTC; CDR3aa: CSARDRERGYNEQFF
abundance: many; d_gene: -; v_gene: TRBV5-1; j_gene: TRBJ2-1; CDR3nt: TGCGCCAGCAGCTCCTCAGGGGCCTACAATGAGCAGTTCTTC; CDR3aa: CASSSSGAYNEQFF
abundance: many; d_gene: -; v_gene: TRBV20-1; j_gene: TRBJ1-4; CDR3nt: TGCAGTGCTAGTCCCCCCGGAGAAAAACTGTTTTTT; CDR3aa: CSASPPGEKLFF
abundance: many; d_gene: -; v_gene: TRBV5-5; j_gene: TRBJ1-1; CDR3nt: TGTGCCAGCAGCTTATTGGAGAAGACTGAAGCTTTCTTT; CDR3aa: CASSLLEKTEAFF
abundance: many; d_gene: -; v_gene: TRBV9; j_gene: TRBJ2-1; CDR3nt: TGTGCCAGCAGCGTAGAGATAACTGCCGATGAGCAGTTCTTC; CDR3aa: CASSVEITADEQFF